The 11 T cell receptor beta chains below come from one sample, sequenced in a study of blood T cell repertoires in COVID-19. Some clones are missing from TCRdb's copy, which holds only in-frame ones; the method was immunoSEQ multiplex PCR. The data hold about 180,000 clones, with approximately 88% observed a single time. Material: peripheral blood. These receptors originate from a woman in her twenties or thirties with acute or convalescent COVID-19.

V usage is TRBV21-1 and J usage is TRBJ2-7; the D call of TRBD1 is as the table states it, not checked on the DNA. TRBV21-1 is tagged as a pseudogene. This CDR3 is 12 amino acids long. CDR3: CASRTGEGEQYF. The DNA of the CDR3 is TGTGCCAGCAGGACAGGGGAAGGCGAGCAGTACTTC.

The chain links TRBV7-9 to TRBJ2-1; 7 nucleotides align to TRBD2. The germline CDR1 and CDR2 sequences are SEHNR and FQNEAQ (reference sequence). With 5 bases clipped from V and 3 bases from J, the junction kept 4 bases outside the gene matches. The CDR3 has 14 residues. The CDR3 nucleotides read TGTGCCAGCAGCGTGAGCGGGAACTACAATGAGCAGTTCTTC. It specifies CASSVSGNYNEQFF.

The rearrangement uses TRBV18 and TRBJ1-4; the D is unclear. This CDR3 comprises 12 residues. Germline values: CDR1 KGHSH, CDR2 LQKENI. Trimming cost V 3 bases and J 3 bases, with 2 bases left between them. The CDR3 DNA is TGTGCCAGCTCACCCGCTAATGAAAAACTGTTTTTT. Translating gives CASSPANEKLFF.

The chain combines TRBV5-1 with TRBJ2-2, with D possibly being TRBD1 (5 bases). Germline loops: CDR1 SGHRS, CDR2 YFSETQ. The V end was cut by 3 bases, the J end by 5 bases, with 14 bases between. There are 15 residues in the CDR3. In DNA form, the CDR3 reads TGCGCCAGCAGCTCCGACAGCCCTAGGACCGGGGAGCTGTTTTTT. Amino acids: CASSSDSPRTGELFF.

V and J are TRBV12-3 or TRBV12-4 and TRBJ2-7; 9 bases agree with TRBD1. CDR3 size: 13 residues. Trimming cost V 6 bases and J 7 bases; bases outside gene matches: 7. The CDR3 DNA follows: TGTGCCAGCAGAATTGACAGGGGGAGGGAGCAGTACTTC. Its protein is CASRIDRGREQYF.

The V and J genes are TRBV6-6 and TRBJ2-2; perhaps TRBD1 as D (5 bases). The CDR3 extends over 15 amino acids. V dropped 4 bases and J dropped 0 bases, with 9 bases sitting between them. The V gene's germline CDR1 is MNHNY and CDR2 SVGAGI (reference sequence). The CDR3, as DNA: TGTGCCAGCAGTTCAGGGCTAGCGAACACCGGGGAGCTGTTTTTT. This codes for CASSSGLANTGELFF.

The chain employs TRBV6-5 and TRBJ1-1; TRBD1 agrees at 10 bases. The CDR3 covers 14 residues. The trim removed 2 bases at V and 7 bases at J, leaving 4 bases unmatched. In germline, CDR1 is MNHEY, CDR2 SVGAGI. This CDR3 is CASSYLGTGVEAFF. In nucleotides, the CDR3 is TGTGCCAGCAGTTACCTGGGGACAGGGGTTGAAGCTTTCTTT.

The J gene is TRBJ2-7, the V gene TRBV12-3 or TRBV12-4, with D possibly matching TRBD1 (6 bases). The CDR3 is 12 amino acids. Trimming removed 4 bases from V and 3 bases from J, with 7 bases in between. The CDR3 coding sequence is TGTGCCAGCAGTTGGGACATCTACGAGCAGTACTTC. Residues: CASSWDIYEQYF.

The rearrangement links TRBV28 to TRBJ2-7; weak D call: TRBD2 (6 bases). With 2 bases removed from V and 1 base from J, the gap between germline ends came to 9 bases. The length of the CDR3 is 14 residues. Germline V gives CDR1 MDHEN, CDR2 SYDVKM. For the CDR3, the DNA is TGTGCCAGCAGTTTAGGGGGGTTTTCCTACGAGCAGTACTTC. Protein product: CASSLGGFSYEQYF.

This rearrangement joins TRBV2 to TRBJ1-2, with 9 bases matching TRBD1. The germline V gene has CDR1 SNHLY and CDR2 FYNNEI. This CDR3 is built from 13 residues. V gave up 7 bases and J gave up 3 bases; unmatched junction bases: 3. The CDR3 protein is CASTTGGDYGYTF. CDR3 DNA sequence: TGTGCCAGCACCACAGGGGGCGACTATGGCTACACCTTC.

The rearrangement uses TRBV5-4 and TRBJ2-1; 8 bases match TRBD2. Trimming took 4 bases from V and 6 from J; bases not matched to a gene: 6. CDR1 is SGHNT and CDR2 is YYREEE in the germline V gene (reference sequence). The CDR3 is made up of 14 amino acids. The CDR3 DNA reads TGTGCCAGCAGCCTACTAGCGGAAATCAATGAGCAGTTCTTC. This translates into CASSLLAEINEQFF.